The clone carrying this T cell receptor (beta chain) has more than one count but fewer than ten. What it recognizes is unknown. A sample-barcoded 5' primer and a J-beta primer mix were used in a second PCR of roughly 6 to 11 cycles. TCRdb redid the calling of the 5' RACE reads with MiXCR, one entry per CDR3 protein. The table lists 910,000 or so distinct CDR3 sequences, roughly half of them singletons. This sample is part of a study of blood T cells in healthy people across ages. CDR3 length: 15 residues. Unmatched junction bases numbered 15, after V lost 6 bases and J lost 15 bases. CDR1 and CDR2 from the germline V gene are MNHNY and SVGAGI (reference sequence). Overall study results and limits: Whereas aged donors had fewer naive CD4+ cells, long-lived donors had more of them and higher diversity.

V gene TRBV6-6 combines with J gene TRBJ2-4; 12 bases are shared with TRBD2. Sequences were obtained from blood. The source is a woman aged 55-70 years in good health. The CDR3, as DNA: TGTGCCAGCAGCCAGAATGGACTAGCGGGATCTGCGCCGTACTTC. This gives the protein CASSQNGLAGSAPYF.